The 15 T cell receptor beta chains below all came from one sample that was sequenced in a study of early T cells in non-severe SARS-CoV-2 infection. TCRdb re-derived calls from the 5' RACE reads in MiXCR, one entry per CDR3 protein. Among 40,000 to 45,000 distinct CDR3 sequences listed, roughly 6% were seen once. This specimen was whole blood, taken at baseline. All receptors come from an adult who was a healthcare worker with PCR-confirmed SARS-CoV-2 infection or an uninfected control (not recorded which).

This clonotype was detected only a few times. The chain joins TRBV20-1 to TRBJ1-6; tentatively, D is TRBD1 (5 bases). This CDR3 contains 15 residues. The germline V and J ends were trimmed by 0 bases and 8 bases, with 14 bases remaining between them. CDR1 and CDR2 from the germline V gene are DFQATT and SNEGSKA (reference sequence). In DNA, the CDR3 is TGCAGTGCTAGAGATCGAGACAGCCTTTATTCACCCCTCCACTTT. Residues: CSARDRDSLYSPLHF.

Ten or more counts support this clonotype. The chain carries TRBV24-1 and TRBJ2-1; perhaps TRBD1 as D (6 bases). V was cut by 3 bases and J by 9 bases, with 11 bases left in between. Germline-derived CDR1 and CDR2 are KGHDR and SFDVKD. The CDR3 spans 13 residues. The DNA for the CDR3 is TGTGCCACCAGTGATCCTACAGGGTCTGAGCAGTTCTTC. This sequence encodes CATSDPTGSEQFF.

The chain links TRBV5-1 to TRBJ1-4; a weak D match, TRBD1 (6 bases). Germline assignment: CDR1 SGHRS and CDR2 YFSETQ. The V gene lost 3 bases and the J gene lost 3 bases, with 9 bases spanning the gap. The CDR3 spans 14 residues. CDR3 protein: CASSSDSANEKLFF. For the CDR3, the DNA is TGCGCCAGCAGCTCGGACAGTGCTAATGAAAAACTGTTTTTT. The variable domain in full, with the rest retrieved from reference TRBV5-1 and TRBJ1-4, is KAGVTQTPRYLIKTRGQQVTLSCSPISGHRSVSWYQQTPGQGLQFLFEYFSETQRNKGNFPGRFSGRQFSNSRSEMNVSTLELGDSALYLCASSSDSANEKLFFGSGTQLSVL.

This clonotype was detected many times. The chain uses TRBV29-1 and TRBJ2-1; D may be TRBD2 (5 bases). CDR3 length equals 10 residues. CDR1 is SQVTM and CDR2 is ANQGSEA in the germline V gene. Trimming removed 7 bases at V and 4 bases at J, with 5 bases between. Here the CDR3 DNA reads TGCAGCGGGACTTACAATGAGCAGTTCTTC. The encoded protein is CSGTYNEQFF.

This clonotype has a count of ten or more. The genes are TRBV15 and TRBJ1-5; weak D call: TRBD1 (6 bases). V lost 2 bases to trimming and J lost 4 bases, with 18 bases between them. The germline V gene encodes CDR1 LNHNV and CDR2 YYDKDF (reference sequence). CDR3 length equals 17 residues. In DNA, the CDR3 is TGTGCCACCAGCAGATGGGGGGGCGGCCAGCAAAATCAGCCCCAGCATTTT. Translating it yields CATSRWGGGQQNQPQHF.

This clonotype has ten or more counts. The CDR3 loop reads CASSPSPGRGSYEQYF. Here the CDR3 DNA reads TGTGCCAGCAGTCCCTCCCCGGGCAGGGGCTCCTACGAGCAGTACTTC. V is TRBV28 and J is TRBJ2-7, with a possible D match to TRBD1 (6 bases). The CDR3 is made up of 16 amino acids. CDR1 MDHEN and CDR2 SYDVKM come from the germline V gene. Trimming stripped 5 bases from V and 0 bases from J, with 17 bases between.

This clonotype was observed many times. V usage is TRBV19 and J usage is TRBJ1-5; maybe TRBD1 (5 bases). Looked up from germline, CDR1 is LNHDA and CDR2 is SQIVND (reference sequence). The V end lost 4 bases, the J end lost 5 bases, and 9 bases lay between the germline ends. CDR3 length: 13 amino acids. CDR3 amino acids: CASSTDRYQPQHF. The CDR3 coding sequence is TGTGCCAGTAGTACCGACAGATATCAGCCCCAGCATTTT.

The gene calls are TRBV3-1 and TRBJ2-7; 11 bases line up with TRBD2. Unmatched junction bases numbered 4, after V lost 2 bases and J lost 7 bases. The CDR3 is 14 residues long. Germline CDR1 LGHDT, CDR2 YNNKEL (reference sequence). CDR3 sequence (DNA): TGTGCCAGCAGCCAACTAGCGGGGGGTAGAGAGCAGTACTTC. Protein product: CASSQLAGGREQYF.

The chain uses TRBV29-1 and TRBJ2-5; weak D call: TRBD2 (5 bases). The V end was cut by 5 bases, the J end by 5 bases, with 12 bases between. Germline CDR1 reads SQVTM; CDR2 reads ANQGSEA. The CDR3 spans 12 residues. For the CDR3, the DNA is TGCAGCGTTCTGAGGGCTCGGGAGACCCAGTACTTC. Its protein is CSVLRARETQYF. The entire variable domain, with the rest obtained from reference TRBV29-1 and TRBJ2-5, is as follows: SAVISQKPSRDICQRGTSLTIQCQVDSQVTMMFWYRQQPGQSLTLIATANQGSEATYESGFVIDKFPISRPNLTFSTLTVSNMSPEDSSIYLCSVLRARETQYFGPGTRLLVL.

This clonotype has at least ten counts. The CDR3 here is CASSSTTGYNEQFF. For the CDR3, the DNA is TGTGCCAGCAGTTCTACGACAGGCTACAATGAGCAGTTCTTC. The chain joins TRBV6-5 to TRBJ2-1, with a possible D match to TRBD1 (6 bases). The germline gives CDR1 MNHEY, CDR2 SVGAGI. The V and J ends lost 4 bases and 3 bases respectively, with 10 bases between them. The CDR3 is made up of 14 amino acids.

This clonotype has just a few counts. The genes are TRBV18 and TRBJ1-1; a possible D gene is TRBD1 (5 bases). V shed 2 bases and J shed 4 bases, with 11 bases lying between them. Per germline, CDR1 KGHSH and CDR2 LQKENI. This CDR3 is 14 amino acids long. The CDR3 loop reads CASSPRQRSTEAFF. CDR3 DNA sequence: TGTGCCAGCTCACCAAGACAGAGGAGCACTGAAGCTTTCTTT.

The chain carries TRBV19 and TRBJ1-2; D is perhaps TRBD1 (5 bases). Between the trimmed V and J ends, which lost 8 bases and 4 bases, there was a span of 11 bases. The CDR3 spans 12 residues. Germline loops: CDR1 LNHDA, CDR2 SQIVND (reference sequence). CDR3 in DNA: TGTGCCAGTCGGGGGACTACCTATGGCTACACCTTC. It yields the protein CASRGTTYGYTF.

This clonotype was counted many times. This rearrangement joins TRBV12-3 or TRBV12-4 to TRBJ2-1; D call uncertain. Trimming removed 2 bases at V and 7 bases at J, with 9 bases between. The CDR3 covers 13 residues. The CDR3: CASSLRPRNEQFF. In DNA, the CDR3 is TGTGCCAGCAGTTTACGGCCACGTAATGAGCAGTTCTTC.

This clonotype has at least ten counts. The chain uses TRBV4-1 and TRBJ2-2; D may be TRBD1 (5 bases). V lost 2 bases, J lost 2 bases, and 9 bases lay in between. CDR3 length: 15 residues. CDR1 and CDR2 (germline): MGHRA, YSYEKL. In DNA form, the CDR3 reads TGCGCCAGCAGCCAACCTGGGGCTAACACCGGGGAGCTGTTTTTT. Its protein is CASSQPGANTGELFF.

This clonotype was observed a handful of times. This chain joins TRBV19 and TRBJ2-3; the match to TRBD1 covers 8 bases. The CDR3 has 15 residues. Germline V gives CDR1 LNHDA, CDR2 SQIVND (reference sequence). J lost 4 bases, V lost 3 bases, and 6 bases had no gene match. The CDR3 spells CASSIQGAPSDTQYF. The CDR3 DNA reads as TGTGCCAGTAGTATTCAGGGGGCCCCTTCAGATACGCAGTATTTT.